This T cell receptor beta chain derives from a study of blood T cells in healthy people across ages. Notes on the study in general: For the donors, CMV status was unknown and possibly confounded expanded clonotype changes. The fall in TCR beta diversity per million T cells was roughly linear with age.

In regard to this clonotype: Its target is not known.

Samples had at least 7 million PBMCs isolated from them. Germline V gene data show CDR1 as GTSNPN and CDR2 as SVGIG (reference sequence). This CDR3 contains 13 residues. V lost 2 bases, J lost 7 bases, and 12 bases lay in between. It was with a sample-barcoded 5' primer and a J-beta primer mix that a second PCR of about 7 to 12 cycles was run. One entry per CDR3 protein results from TCRdb running MiXCR on the 5' RACE reads. The table has 1.5 million to 2 million distinct CDR3 sequences, 28% seen once. Sequenced input: blood. The receptor's source is a young woman in good health. The chain couples TRBV30 to TRBJ1-5, with D uncertain. The CDR3 DNA reads as TGTGCCTGGAGTTCAGTTGTTAAGCAGCCCCAGCATTTT. It codes for CAWSSVVKQPQHF.